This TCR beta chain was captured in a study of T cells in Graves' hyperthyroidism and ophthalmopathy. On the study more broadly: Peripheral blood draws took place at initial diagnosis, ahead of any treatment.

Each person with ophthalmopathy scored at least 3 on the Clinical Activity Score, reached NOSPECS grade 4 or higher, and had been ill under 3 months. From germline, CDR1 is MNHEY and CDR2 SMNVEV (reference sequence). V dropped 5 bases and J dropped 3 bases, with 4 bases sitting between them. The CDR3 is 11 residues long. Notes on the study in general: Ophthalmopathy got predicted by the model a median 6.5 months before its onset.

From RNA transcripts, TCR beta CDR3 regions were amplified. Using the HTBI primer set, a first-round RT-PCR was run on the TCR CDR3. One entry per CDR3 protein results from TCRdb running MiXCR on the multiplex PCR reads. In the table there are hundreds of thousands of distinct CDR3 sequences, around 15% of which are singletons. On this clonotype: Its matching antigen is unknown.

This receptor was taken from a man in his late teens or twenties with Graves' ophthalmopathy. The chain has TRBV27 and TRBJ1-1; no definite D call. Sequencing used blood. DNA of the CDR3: TGTGCCAGCAGTCGGGACACTGAAGCTTTCTTT. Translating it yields CASSRDTEAFF.